The present entry profiles one T cell receptor (beta chain) with its context. In this sample, this clonotype turned up a few times. Which antigen it targets is not known. One base away there is no much larger clone; base qualities are not given. V sheds 8 bases and J sheds 2 bases, leaving 10 bases between their ends. From the cysteine through the phenylalanine, the CDR3 covers 13 amino acids. Just the 39-base CDR3 DNA is kept, in frame starting at base 1. CDR1 and CDR2, per the germline V gene, are MGHRA and YSYEKL. These data originate in a study of T-cell memory formation after mild COVID-19 (dated by TCRdb to about 2021). Background for the entire study: Most TCR sequence clusters were specific to one of the two donors. In a couple of donors, T-cell clones that expanded and contracted after mild COVID-19 were tracked by sequencing TCRalpha and TCRbeta repertoires over time. The cohort comprised two young, previously healthy adult volunteers, one female and one male.

Study-level results and caveats: The study covered only a couple of mild cases, and larger cohorts including severe cases with pre-infection samples were considered necessary. The detection of some responding clones in pre-infection memory suggests that pre-existing cross-reactive memory T cells joined the SARS-CoV-2 response. Contracting CD4+ clones were found mainly in CM and EM memory subsets, while CD8+ clones were enriched in EMRA. Balanced CD4/CD8 phenotypes were observed for clones contracting from day 15 to 85, whereas a bias towards CD4+ was observed for a second wave of clones expanding from day 15 to 37. Whether the second-wave clones peaking on day 37 were SARS-CoV-2 specific was not confirmed.

PBMCs were isolated by Ficoll-Paque density gradient centrifugation. Instrument on record: Illumina NovaSeq 6000. TCRalpha and TCRbeta cDNA libraries were constructed by 5'RACE with constant-segment primers, with sample barcodes and unique molecular identifiers being introduced. Trizol reagent was used to extract RNA from every sample. Amplification of the libraries took two PCR steps, and the second step added a second sample barcode plus Illumina TruSeq adapters. Libraries were sequenced on an Illumina NovaSeq with 2 x 150 bp paired-end reads. Concerning the study's data processing: The reads were demultiplexed and collapsed into UMI-guided consensus sequences using migec v1.2.7. Using mixcr v2.1.11, UMI consensuses were aligned to TRA and TRB V and J templates and then assembled into clonotypes. Clonotypes were classified as expanded or contracted when called significant by both edgeR and NoisET, with noise models trained on biological replicates. edgeR calls used a false discovery rate-adjusted p below 0.01 and a log2 fold-change threshold of 1. As an exploratory analysis of dynamics, max-normalized trajectories of the 1000 most abundant clonotypes were examined with PCA combined with hierarchical clustering. The CD4 or CD8 phenotype of responding clones was assigned using the separately sequenced CD4+ and CD8+ repertoires. Clones were called with MiXCR by TCRdb after fastp trimmed the public reads at Q25, and only in-frame beta chains were retained. Merged by CDR3 protein, the rows form single entries marked with the most common genes and DNA. These V and J calls rely on TCRdb rather than the paper's analysis. This sample holds hundreds of thousands of distinct CDR3 sequences; over 15% were observed only once. The ten largest clones capture 7.5% to 9.5% of the sample.

The chain is encoded by TRBV4-1 joined to TRBJ1-3; the D segment cannot be called with confidence. The sequenced sample consisted of PBMCs or a T cell subset sorted from them (not recorded which). The TCR originated in an adult woman who had mild COVID-19 (a few samples of this study predate the infection). The sample titles of this study are shuffled in the database, so cell type and time point are left out; the donor was told from shared clones. The CDR3 is CASAIGTGNTIYF. The DNA sequence is TGCGCCAGCGCCATAGGGACTGGAAACACCATATATTTT.